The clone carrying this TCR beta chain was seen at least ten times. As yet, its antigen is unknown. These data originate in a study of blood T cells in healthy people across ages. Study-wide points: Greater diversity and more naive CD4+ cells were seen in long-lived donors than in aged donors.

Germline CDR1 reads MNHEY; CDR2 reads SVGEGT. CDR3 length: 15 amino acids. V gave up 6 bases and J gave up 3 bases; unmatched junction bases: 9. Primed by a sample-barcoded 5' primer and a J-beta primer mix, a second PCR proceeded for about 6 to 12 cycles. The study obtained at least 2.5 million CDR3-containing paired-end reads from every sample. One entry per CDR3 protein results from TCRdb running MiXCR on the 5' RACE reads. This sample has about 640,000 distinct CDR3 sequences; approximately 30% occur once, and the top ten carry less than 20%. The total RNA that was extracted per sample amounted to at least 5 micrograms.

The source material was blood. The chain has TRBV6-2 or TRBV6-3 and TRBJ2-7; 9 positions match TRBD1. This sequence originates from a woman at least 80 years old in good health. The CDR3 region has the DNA TGTGCCAGCAGAGATTACAGGGGGCCCAACTACGAGCAGTACTTC. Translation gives CASRDYRGPNYEQYF.